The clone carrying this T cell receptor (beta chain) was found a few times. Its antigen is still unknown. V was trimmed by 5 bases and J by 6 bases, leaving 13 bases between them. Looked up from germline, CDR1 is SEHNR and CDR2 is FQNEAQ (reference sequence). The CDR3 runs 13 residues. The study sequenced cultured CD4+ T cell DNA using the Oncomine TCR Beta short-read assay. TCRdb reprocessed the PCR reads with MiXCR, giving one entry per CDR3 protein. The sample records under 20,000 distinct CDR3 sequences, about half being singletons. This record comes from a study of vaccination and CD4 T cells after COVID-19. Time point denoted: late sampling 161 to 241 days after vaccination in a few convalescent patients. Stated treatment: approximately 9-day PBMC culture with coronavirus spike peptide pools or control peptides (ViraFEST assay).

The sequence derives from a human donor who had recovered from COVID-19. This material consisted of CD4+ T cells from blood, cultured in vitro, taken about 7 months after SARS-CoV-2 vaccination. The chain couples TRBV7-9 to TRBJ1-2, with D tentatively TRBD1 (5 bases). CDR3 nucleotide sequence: TGTGCCAGCAGCCTATACCTGGGGGATGGCTACACCTTC. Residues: CASSLYLGDGYTF.